The 2 T cell receptor beta chains reported below all come from one sample, sequenced in a study of radiation and T cells in renal cell carcinoma. Method: immunoSEQ multiplex PCR; TCRdb's copy keeps in-frame clones and lacks some. The repertoire holds approximately 100,000 clones, with less than 90% as singletons. As for time point: baseline pretreatment blood. Specified treatment: 15 Gy SBRT to primary tumor, nephrectomy 4 weeks later. This sample comprised blood, obtained from a patient whose treatment included radiotherapy and nephrectomy. These receptors originate from a man aged 50 to 60 with renal cell carcinoma.

The chain employs TRBV10-3 and TRBJ2-1, with 9 nucleotides matching TRBD2. Germline-derived CDR1 and CDR2 are ENHRY and SYGVKD. The CDR3 runs to 15 residues. V dropped 6 bases and J dropped 5; count of bases not matched to a gene: 8. This CDR3 is CAISTGTSPNNEQFF. The CDR3 region has the DNA TGTGCCATCAGCACCGGGACTAGCCCTAACAATGAGCAGTTCTTC.

This rearrangement joins TRBV7-6 to TRBJ2-5, with 7 bases identical to TRBD1. The length of the CDR3 is 15 residues. Germline CDR1 is SGHVS and CDR2 is FNYEAQ. V trimming: 1 base; J trimming: 4 bases; junction bases outside the gene matches: 6. CDR3 loop: CASSLETGTGETQYF. The CDR3, as DNA: TGTGCCAGCAGCTTAGAGACAGGGACGGGAGAGACCCAGTACTTC.